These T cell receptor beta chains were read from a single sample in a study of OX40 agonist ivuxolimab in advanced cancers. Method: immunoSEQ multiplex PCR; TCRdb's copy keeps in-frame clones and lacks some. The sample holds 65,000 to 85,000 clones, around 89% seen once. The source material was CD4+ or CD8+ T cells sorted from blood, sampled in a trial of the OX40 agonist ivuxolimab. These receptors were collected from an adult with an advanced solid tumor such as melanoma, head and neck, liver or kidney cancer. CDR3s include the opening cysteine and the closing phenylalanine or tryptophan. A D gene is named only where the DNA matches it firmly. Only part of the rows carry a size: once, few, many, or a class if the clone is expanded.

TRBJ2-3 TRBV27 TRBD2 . CARRGGRTSTDTQYF TGTGCCAGGCGGGGGGGGAGGACTAGCACAGATACGCAGTATTTT
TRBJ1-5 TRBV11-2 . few CASSPRGNQPQHF TGTGCCAGCAGCCCTCGGGGCAATCAGCCCCAGCATTTT
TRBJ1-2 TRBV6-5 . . CASSYTDIGYGYTF TGTGCCAGCAGTTACACGGACATCGGCTATGGCTACACCTTC
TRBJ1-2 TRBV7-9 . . CASRSVDYGYTF TGTGCCAGCAGGTCTGTCGACTATGGCTACACCTTC
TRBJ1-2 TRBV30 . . CAWSVHPGASGGYTF TGTGCCTGGAGTGTCCACCCAGGGGCCTCGGGTGGCTACACCTTC
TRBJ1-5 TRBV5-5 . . CASSLDQGNQPQHF TGTGCCAGCAGCTTGGATCAGGGCAATCAGCCCCAGCATTTT
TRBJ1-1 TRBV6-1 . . CASIQDLGLNTEAFF TGTGCCAGCATCCAGGACCTGGGTTTGAACACTGAAGCTTTCTTT
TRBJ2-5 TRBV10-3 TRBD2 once CAISRGGDQETQYF TGTGCCATCAGCCGGGGGGGCGACCAAGAGACCCAGTACTTC
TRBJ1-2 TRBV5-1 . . CASSPGTAYGYTF TGCGCCAGCAGCCCTGGGACGGCGTATGGCTACACCTTC
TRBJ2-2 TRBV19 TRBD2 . CASSAGLAVTGELFF TGTGCCAGTAGTGCCGGACTAGCGGTCACCGGGGAGCTGTTTTTT
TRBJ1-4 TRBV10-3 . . CAIKGGTNEKLFF TGTGCCATCAAGGGGGGCACTAATGAAAAACTGTTTTTT
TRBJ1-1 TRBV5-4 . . CASSSPQTTWGTEAFF TGTGCCAGCAGCTCCCCTCAAACGACTTGGGGCACTGAAGCTTTCTTT
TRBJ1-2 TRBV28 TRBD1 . CASSQPGQGYGYTF TGTGCCAGCAGTCAACCGGGACAGGGCTATGGCTACACCTTC
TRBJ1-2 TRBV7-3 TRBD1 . CASSATGGRGYTF TGTGCCAGCAGCGCCACAGGGGGACGGGGCTACACCTTC
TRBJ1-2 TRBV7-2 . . CASSLWPGWNYGYTF TGTGCCAGCAGCTTATGGCCAGGGTGGAACTATGGCTACACCTTC
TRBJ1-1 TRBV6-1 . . CAAGQNWNTEAFF TGTGCCGCGGGGCAGAACTGGAACACTGAAGCTTTCTTT
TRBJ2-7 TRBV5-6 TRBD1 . CASSSRRDRVPYEQYF TGTGCCAGCAGCTCGCGGCGGGACAGGGTTCCCTACGAGCAGTACTTC
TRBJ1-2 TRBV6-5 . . CASSYSIGGGFYGYTF TGTGCCAGCAGTTACTCGATCGGGGGTGGTTTCTATGGCTACACCTTC
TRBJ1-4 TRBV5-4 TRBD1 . CASSLGDRNEKLFF TGTGCCAGCAGCTTGGGGGACAGGAATGAAAAACTGTTTTTT
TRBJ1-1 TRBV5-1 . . CASSLVANTEAFF TGCGCCAGCAGCTTGGTAGCAAACACTGAAGCTTTCTTT
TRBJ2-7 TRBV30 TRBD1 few CAWDGQGLYEQYF TGTGCCTGGGACGGACAGGGTCTCTACGAGCAGTACTTC
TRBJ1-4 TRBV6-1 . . CASRVLGHVNEKLFF TGTGCCAGCAGAGTACTAGGACACGTCAATGAAAAACTGTTTTTT
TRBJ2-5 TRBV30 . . CAWSVGQGTFQETQYF TGTGCCTGGAGTGTTGGGCAGGGGACGTTCCAAGAGACCCAGTACTTC
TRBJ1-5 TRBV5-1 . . CASSLTGEPNQPQHF TGCGCCAGCAGCTTGACAGGTGAACCTAATCAGCCCCAGCATTTT
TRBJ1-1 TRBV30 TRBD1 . CAWSVRWQDRGLNTEAFF TGTGCCTGGAGTGTACGGTGGCAGGACAGGGGGCTGAACACTGAAGCTTTCTTT
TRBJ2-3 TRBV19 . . CASSPTVTSTDTQYF TGTGCCAGTAGTCCGACAGTGACTAGCACAGATACGCAGTATTTT
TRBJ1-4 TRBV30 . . CAWSVVSPTGTEKLFF TGTGCCTGGAGTGTGGTCTCCCCGACAGGTACTGAAAAACTGTTTTTT